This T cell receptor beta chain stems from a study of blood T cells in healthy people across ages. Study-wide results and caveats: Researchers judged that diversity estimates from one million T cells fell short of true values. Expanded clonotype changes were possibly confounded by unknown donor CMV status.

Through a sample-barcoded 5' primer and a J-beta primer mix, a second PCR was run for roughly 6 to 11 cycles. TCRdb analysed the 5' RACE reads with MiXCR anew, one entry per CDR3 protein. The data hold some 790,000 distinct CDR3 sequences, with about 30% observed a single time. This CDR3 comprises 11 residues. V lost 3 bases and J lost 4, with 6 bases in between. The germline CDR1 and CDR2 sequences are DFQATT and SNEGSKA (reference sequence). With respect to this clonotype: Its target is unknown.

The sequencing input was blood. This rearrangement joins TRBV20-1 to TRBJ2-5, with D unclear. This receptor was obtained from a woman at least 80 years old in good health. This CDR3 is CSASAPETQYF. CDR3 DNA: TGCAGTGCTAGCGCCCCAGAGACCCAGTACTTC.